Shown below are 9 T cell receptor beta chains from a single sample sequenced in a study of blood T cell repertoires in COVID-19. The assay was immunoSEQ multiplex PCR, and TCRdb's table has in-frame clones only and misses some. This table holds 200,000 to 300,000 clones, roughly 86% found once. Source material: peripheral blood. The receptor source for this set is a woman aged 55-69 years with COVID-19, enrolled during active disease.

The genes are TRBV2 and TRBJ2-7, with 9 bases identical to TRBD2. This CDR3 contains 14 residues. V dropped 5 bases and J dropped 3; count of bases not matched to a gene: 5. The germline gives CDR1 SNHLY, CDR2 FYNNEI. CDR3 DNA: TGTGCCAGCAGTTTAGCGGGAGTCCTCTACGAGCAGTACTTC. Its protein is CASSLAGVLYEQYF. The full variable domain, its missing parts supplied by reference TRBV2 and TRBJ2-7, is EPEVTQTPSHQVTQMGQEVILRCVPISNHLYFYWYRQILGQKVEFLVSFYNNEISEKSEIFDDQFSVERPDGSNFTLKIRSTKLEDSAMYFCASSLAGVLYEQYFGPGTRLTVT.

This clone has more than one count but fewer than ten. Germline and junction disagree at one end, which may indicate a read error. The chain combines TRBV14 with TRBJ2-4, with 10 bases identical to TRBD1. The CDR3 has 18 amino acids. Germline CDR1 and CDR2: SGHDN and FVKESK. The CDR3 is CASTQPTTGGEPKNIQYF. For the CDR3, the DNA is TGTGCCAGCACCCAACCGACGACAGGGGGCGAACCCAAAAACATTCAGTACTTC.

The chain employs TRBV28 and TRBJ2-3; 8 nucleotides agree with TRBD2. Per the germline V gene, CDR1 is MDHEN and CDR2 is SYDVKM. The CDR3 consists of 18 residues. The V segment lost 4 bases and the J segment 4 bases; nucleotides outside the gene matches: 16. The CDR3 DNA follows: TGTGCCAGCAGTTCTATCCTCTCGTCGCGGGAGGAGGCAGATACGCAGTATTTT. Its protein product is CASSSILSSREEADTQYF.

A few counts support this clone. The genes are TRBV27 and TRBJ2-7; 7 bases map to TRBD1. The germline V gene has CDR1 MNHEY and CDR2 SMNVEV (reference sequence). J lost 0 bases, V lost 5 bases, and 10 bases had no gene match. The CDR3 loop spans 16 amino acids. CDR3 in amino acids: CASSARQGSNSYEQYF. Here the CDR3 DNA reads TGTGCCAGCAGTGCTAGACAGGGTTCAAACTCCTACGAGCAGTACTTC.

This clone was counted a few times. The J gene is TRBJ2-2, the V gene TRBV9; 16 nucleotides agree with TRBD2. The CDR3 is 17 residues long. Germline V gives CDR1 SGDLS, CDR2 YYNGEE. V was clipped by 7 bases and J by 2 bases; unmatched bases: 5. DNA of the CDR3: TGTGCCAGCGGGGGACTAGCGGGAGGGAGAAACACCGGGGAGCTGTTTTTT. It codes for CASGGLAGGRNTGELFF.

The CDR3 DNA reads TGTGCCAGCAGCGCGGGGTTGAGCACAGATACGCAGTATTTT. It translates to CASSAGLSTDTQYF. The rearrangement uses TRBV5-4 and TRBJ2-3, with a possible D match to TRBD2 (6 bases). CDR3 length: 14 residues. Deletions cut 4 bases from V and 0 bases from J, with 9 bases between. CDR1 and CDR2 (germline): SGHNT, YYREEE (reference sequence).

CDR3 loop: CATSDPGFQETQYF. The CDR3 DNA reads TGTGCCACCAGTGACCCAGGGTTCCAAGAGACCCAGTACTTC. The chain recombines TRBV24-1 with TRBJ2-5; tentatively, D is TRBD1 (5 bases). The germline V gene has CDR1 KGHDR and CDR2 SFDVKD. This CDR3 has 14 residues. V shed 4 bases and J shed 1 base, with 9 bases lying between them.

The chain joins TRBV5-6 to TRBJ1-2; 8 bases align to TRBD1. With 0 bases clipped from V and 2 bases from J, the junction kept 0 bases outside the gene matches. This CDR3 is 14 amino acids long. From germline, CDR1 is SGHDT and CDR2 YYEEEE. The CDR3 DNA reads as TGTGCCAGCAGCTTGGCAGGGGGCAACTATGGCTACACCTTC. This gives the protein CASSLAGGNYGYTF.

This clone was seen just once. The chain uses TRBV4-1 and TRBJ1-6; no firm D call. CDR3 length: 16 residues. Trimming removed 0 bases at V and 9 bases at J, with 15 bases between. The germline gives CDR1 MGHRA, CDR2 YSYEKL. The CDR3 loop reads CASSQEGGIGASPLHF. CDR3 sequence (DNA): TGCGCCAGCAGCCAAGAGGGCGGGATTGGAGCTTCACCCCTCCACTTT.